Listed below are T cell receptor beta chains from one sample, sequenced in a study of cytomegalovirus exposure and HLA in healthy donors. Sequenced by immunoSEQ multiplex PCR; TCRdb stores in-frame clones only, minus some. The table records tens of thousands of clones, about three quarters of them present only once. Sequences were obtained from PBMCs. The receptors come from a man between 50 and 59 years old in good health and CMV-seropositive. CDR3s include the opening cysteine and the closing phenylalanine or tryptophan. The order of the fields is CDR3 length, D gene, clone size, J gene, V gene, CDR3 DNA, CDR3 protein. A D gene is named only where the DNA matches it firmly. The size field is filled for only some rows; it gives once, few, many or a size class.

CDR3 length: 13
D gene: TRBD1
clone size: few
J gene: TRBJ2-7
V gene: TRBV29-1
CDR3 DNA: TGCAGCGGGGGACAGGGTGGCAACGACGAGCAGTACTTC
CDR3 protein: CSGGQGGNDEQYF

CDR3 length: 13
D gene: -
clone size: few
J gene: TRBJ1-5
V gene: TRBV10-1
CDR3 DNA: TGCGCCAGCATGGGGGGAATAGGGCAGCCCCAGCATTTT
CDR3 protein: CASMGGIGQPQHF

CDR3 length: 11
D gene: -
clone size: -
J gene: TRBJ2-7
V gene: TRBV29-1
CDR3 DNA: TGCAGCGTCCTTAGCGGAGACGAGCAGTACTTC
CDR3 protein: CSVLSGDEQYF

CDR3 length: 15
D gene: TRBD1
clone size: -
J gene: TRBJ2-5
V gene: TRBV4-3
CDR3 DNA: TGCGCCAGCAGCCGAGGACAGGGCACCCAAGAGACCCAGTACTTC
CDR3 protein: CASSRGQGTQETQYF

CDR3 length: 15
D gene: -
clone size: -
J gene: TRBJ1-3
V gene: TRBV6-5
CDR3 DNA: TGTGCCAGCAGTTACTACAGGTCTTCTGGAAACACCATATATTTT
CDR3 protein: CASSYYRSSGNTIYF

CDR3 length: 17
D gene: TRBD2
clone size: few
J gene: TRBJ2-7
V gene: TRBV11-3
CDR3 DNA: TGTGCCAGCAGCTTAGGCGGGAGCGCAATCCAACTCTACGAGCAGTACTTC
CDR3 protein: CASSLGGSAIQLYEQYF

CDR3 length: 19
D gene: -
clone size: -
J gene: TRBJ1-5
V gene: TRBV21-1
CDR3 DNA: TGTGCCAGCAGCGTCACTCGGGACAGGGAGGTTTTGAGCAATCAGCCCCAGCATTTT
CDR3 protein: CASSVTRDREVLSNQPQHF

CDR3 length: 12
D gene: TRBD1
clone size: -
J gene: TRBJ1-4
V gene: TRBV19
CDR3 DNA: TGTGCCAGCAGACAGGGGCTTGAAAAACTGTTTTTT
CDR3 protein: CASRQGLEKLFF

CDR3 length: 13
D gene: -
clone size: -
J gene: TRBJ2-7
V gene: TRBV7-3
CDR3 DNA: TGTGCCAGCAGCGCCCGTGGAGCTGGGGAGCAGTACTTC
CDR3 protein: CASSARGAGEQYF

CDR3 length: 19
D gene: TRBD2
clone size: -
J gene: TRBJ2-5
V gene: TRBV11-2
CDR3 DNA: TGTGCCAGCAGCCAGCCCGGACTAGCGGGAGGGCCCTTTTCGGAGACCCAGTACTTC
CDR3 protein: CASSQPGLAGGPFSETQYF

CDR3 length: 13
D gene: -
clone size: -
J gene: TRBJ2-3
V gene: TRBV10-3
CDR3 DNA: TGTGCCGCAGGAGGGATGCGCACAGATACGCAGTATTTT
CDR3 protein: CAAGGMRTDTQYF

CDR3 length: 15
D gene: -
clone size: -
J gene: TRBJ2-5
V gene: TRBV11-3
CDR3 DNA: TGTGCCAGCAGCCAACCGGGACAAGAACAAGAGACCCAGTACTTC
CDR3 protein: CASSQPGQEQETQYF

CDR3 length: 13
D gene: -
clone size: -
J gene: TRBJ1-1
V gene: TRBV7-7
CDR3 DNA: TGTGCTAGCAGCTTATCCGAGGGCACTGAAGCTTTCTTT
CDR3 protein: CASSLSEGTEAFF

CDR3 length: 18
D gene: TRBD1
clone size: -
J gene: TRBJ2-4
V gene: TRBV19
CDR3 DNA: TGTGCCAGTAGTATAGTCGACAGGGGGCAAATAGCCAAAAACATTCAGTACTTC
CDR3 protein: CASSIVDRGQIAKNIQYF